The T cell receptor (beta chain) under discussion was sequenced for a study of T cells in Graves' hyperthyroidism and ophthalmopathy. Diagnoses were made from clinical symptoms, serum measures (thyroxine and TRAb), thyroid ultrasound and orbital computed tomography. Extraction of PBMCs used under 13 ml of fresh peripheral blood. Germline V gene data show CDR1 as SEHNR and CDR2 as FQNEAQ (reference sequence). The ends lost 4 bases at V and 4 bases at J; junction bases unmatched: 7. The CDR3 sequence is 15 residues long. From RNA transcripts, TCR beta CDR3 regions were amplified. Primed by the HTBI set, a first-round RT-PCR was run on the TCR CDR3. TCRdb reanalysed the multiplex PCR reads using MiXCR and keeps one entry per CDR3 protein. Of about 420,000 distinct CDR3 sequences listed, roughly an eighth were seen once; the top ten hold about 4.9%. This clonotype has only a few counts.

The sequence was obtained from a woman between 18 and 29 years old with Graves' hyperthyroidism. The chain recombines TRBV7-9 with TRBJ1-5; TRBD1 matches at 7 bases. The material sequenced was blood. CDR3 amino acids: CASSSTGWGNQPQHF. The CDR3 DNA reads as TGTGCCAGCAGCTCGACAGGGTGGGGAAATCAGCCCCAGCATTTT.